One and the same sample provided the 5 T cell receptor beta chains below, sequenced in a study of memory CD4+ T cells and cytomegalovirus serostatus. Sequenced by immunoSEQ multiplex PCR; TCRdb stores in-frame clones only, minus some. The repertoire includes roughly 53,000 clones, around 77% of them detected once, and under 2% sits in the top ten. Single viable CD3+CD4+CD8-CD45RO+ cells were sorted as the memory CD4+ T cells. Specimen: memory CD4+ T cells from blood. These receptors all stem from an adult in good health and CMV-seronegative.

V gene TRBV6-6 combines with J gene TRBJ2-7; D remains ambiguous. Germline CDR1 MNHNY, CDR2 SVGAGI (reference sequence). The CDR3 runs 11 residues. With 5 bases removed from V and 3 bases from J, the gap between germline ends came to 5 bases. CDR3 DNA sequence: TGTGCCAGCAGTGACAACTACGAGCAGTACTTC. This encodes CASSDNYEQYF.

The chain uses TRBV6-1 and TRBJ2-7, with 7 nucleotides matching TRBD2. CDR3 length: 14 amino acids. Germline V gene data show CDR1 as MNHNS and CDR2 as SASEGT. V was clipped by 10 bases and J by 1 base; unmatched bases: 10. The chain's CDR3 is CATRGEGRSYEQYF. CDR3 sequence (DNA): TGTGCCACCCGTGGGGAGGGGAGATCCTACGAGCAGTACTTC.

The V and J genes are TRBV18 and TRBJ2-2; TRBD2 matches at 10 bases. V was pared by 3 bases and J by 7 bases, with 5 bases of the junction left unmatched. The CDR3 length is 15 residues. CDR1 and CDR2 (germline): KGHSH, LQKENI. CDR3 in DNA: TGTGCCAGCTCACCGCCTAGCGGGAGTCACGGGGAGCTGTTTTTT. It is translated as CASSPPSGSHGELFF.

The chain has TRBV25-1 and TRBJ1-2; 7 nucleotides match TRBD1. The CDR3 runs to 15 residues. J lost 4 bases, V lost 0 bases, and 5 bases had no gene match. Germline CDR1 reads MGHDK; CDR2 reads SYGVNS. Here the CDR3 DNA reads TGTGCCAGCAGTGAATACCGGGGACAGATCTATGGCTACACCTTC. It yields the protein CASSEYRGQIYGYTF.

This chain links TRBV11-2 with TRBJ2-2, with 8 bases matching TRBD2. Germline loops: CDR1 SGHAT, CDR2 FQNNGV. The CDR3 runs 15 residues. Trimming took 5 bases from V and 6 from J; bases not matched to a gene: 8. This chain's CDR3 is CASSLSGTSSGELFF. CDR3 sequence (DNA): TGTGCCAGCAGCCTATCCGGGACTAGTTCCGGGGAGCTGTTTTTT.